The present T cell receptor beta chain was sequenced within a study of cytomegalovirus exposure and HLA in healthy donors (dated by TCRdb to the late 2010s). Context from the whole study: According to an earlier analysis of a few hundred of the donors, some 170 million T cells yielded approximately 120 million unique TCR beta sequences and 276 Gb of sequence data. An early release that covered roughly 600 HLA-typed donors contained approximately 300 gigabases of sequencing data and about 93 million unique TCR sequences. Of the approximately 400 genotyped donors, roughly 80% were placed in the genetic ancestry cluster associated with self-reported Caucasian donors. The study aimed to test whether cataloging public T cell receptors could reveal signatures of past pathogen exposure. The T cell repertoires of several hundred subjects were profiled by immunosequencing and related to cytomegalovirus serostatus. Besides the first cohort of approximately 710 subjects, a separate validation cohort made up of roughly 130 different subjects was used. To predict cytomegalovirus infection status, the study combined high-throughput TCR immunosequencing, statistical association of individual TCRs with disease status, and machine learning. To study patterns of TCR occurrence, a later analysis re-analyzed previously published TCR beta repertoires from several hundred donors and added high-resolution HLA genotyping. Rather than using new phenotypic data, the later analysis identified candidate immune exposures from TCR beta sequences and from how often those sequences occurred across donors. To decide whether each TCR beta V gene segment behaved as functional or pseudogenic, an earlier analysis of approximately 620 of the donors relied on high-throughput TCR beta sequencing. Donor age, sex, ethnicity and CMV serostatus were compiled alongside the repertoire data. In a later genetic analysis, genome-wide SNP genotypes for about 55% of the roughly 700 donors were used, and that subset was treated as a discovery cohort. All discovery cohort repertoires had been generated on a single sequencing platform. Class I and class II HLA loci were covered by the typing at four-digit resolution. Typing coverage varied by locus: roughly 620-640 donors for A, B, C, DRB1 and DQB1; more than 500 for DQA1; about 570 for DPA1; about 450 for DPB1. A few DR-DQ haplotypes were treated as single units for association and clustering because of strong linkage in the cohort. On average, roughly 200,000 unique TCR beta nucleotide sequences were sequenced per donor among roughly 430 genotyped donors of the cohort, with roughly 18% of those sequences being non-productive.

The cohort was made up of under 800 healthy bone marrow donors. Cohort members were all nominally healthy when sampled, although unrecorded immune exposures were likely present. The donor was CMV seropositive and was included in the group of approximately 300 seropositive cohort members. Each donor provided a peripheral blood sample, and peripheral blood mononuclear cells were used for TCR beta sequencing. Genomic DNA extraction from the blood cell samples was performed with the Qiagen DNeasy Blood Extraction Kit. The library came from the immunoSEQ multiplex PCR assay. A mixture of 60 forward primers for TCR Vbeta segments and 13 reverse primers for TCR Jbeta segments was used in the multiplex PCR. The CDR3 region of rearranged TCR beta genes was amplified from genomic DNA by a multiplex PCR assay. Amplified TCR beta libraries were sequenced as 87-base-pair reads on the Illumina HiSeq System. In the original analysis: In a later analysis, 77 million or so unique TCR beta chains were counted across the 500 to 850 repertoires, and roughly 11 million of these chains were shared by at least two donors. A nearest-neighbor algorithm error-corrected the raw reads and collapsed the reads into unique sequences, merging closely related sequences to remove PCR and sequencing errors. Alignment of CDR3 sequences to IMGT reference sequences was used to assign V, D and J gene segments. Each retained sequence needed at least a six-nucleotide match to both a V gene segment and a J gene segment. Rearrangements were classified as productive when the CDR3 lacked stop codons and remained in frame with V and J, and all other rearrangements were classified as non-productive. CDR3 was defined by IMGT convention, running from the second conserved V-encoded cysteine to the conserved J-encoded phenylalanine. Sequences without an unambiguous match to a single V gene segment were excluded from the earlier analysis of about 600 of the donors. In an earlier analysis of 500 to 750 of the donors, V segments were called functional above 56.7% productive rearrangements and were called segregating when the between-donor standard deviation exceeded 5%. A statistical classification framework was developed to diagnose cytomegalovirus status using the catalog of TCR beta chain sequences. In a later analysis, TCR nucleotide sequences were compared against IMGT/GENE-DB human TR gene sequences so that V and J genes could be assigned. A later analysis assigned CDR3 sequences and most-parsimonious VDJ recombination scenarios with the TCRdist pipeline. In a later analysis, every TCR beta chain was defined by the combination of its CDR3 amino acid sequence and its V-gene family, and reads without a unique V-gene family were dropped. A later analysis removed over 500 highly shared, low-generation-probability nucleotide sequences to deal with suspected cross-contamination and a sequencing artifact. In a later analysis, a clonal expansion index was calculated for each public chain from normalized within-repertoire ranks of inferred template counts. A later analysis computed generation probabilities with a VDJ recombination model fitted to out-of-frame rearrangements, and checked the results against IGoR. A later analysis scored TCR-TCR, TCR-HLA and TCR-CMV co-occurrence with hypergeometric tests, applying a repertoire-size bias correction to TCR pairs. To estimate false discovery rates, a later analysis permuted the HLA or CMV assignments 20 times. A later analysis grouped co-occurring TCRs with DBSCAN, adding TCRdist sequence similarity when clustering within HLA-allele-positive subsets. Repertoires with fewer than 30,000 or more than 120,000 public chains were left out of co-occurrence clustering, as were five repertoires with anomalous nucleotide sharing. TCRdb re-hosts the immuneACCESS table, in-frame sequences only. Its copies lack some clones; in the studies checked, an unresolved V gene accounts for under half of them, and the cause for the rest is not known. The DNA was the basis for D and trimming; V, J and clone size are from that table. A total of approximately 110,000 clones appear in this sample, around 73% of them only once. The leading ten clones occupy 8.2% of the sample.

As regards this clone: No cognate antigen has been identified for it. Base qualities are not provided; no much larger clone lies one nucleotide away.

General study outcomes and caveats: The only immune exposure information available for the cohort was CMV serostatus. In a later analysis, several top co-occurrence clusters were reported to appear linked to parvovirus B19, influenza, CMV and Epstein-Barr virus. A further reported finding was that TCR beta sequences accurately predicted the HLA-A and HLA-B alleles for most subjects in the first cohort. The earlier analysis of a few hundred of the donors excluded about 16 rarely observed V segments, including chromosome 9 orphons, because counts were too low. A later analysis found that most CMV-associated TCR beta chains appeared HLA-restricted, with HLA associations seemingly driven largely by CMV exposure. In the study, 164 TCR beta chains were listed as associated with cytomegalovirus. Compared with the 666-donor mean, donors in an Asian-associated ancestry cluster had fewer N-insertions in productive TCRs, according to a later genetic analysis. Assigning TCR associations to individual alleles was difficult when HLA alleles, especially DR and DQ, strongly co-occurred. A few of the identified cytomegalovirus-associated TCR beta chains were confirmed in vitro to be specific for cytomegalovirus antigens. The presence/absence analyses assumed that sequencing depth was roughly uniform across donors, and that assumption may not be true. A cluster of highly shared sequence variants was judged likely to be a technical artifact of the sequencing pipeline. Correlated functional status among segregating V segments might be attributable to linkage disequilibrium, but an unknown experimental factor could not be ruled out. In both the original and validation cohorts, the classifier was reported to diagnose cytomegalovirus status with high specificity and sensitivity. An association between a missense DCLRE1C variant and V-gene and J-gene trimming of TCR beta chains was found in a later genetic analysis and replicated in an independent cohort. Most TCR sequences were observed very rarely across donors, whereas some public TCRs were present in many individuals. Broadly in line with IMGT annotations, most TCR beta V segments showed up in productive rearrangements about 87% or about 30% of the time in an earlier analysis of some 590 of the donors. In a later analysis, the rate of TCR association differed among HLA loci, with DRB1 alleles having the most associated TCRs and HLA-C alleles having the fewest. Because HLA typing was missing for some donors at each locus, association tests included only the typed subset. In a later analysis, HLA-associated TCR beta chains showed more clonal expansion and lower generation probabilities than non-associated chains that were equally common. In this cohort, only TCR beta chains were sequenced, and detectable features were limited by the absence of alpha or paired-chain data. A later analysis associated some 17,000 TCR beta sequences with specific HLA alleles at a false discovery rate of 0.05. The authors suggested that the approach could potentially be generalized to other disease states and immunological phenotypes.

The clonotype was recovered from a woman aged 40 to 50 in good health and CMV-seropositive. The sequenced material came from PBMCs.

The CDR3 reads as follows: CASSTSSYEQYF. The DNA sequence reads TGTGCCAGCAGCACCAGCTCCTACGAGCAGTACTTC. This chain joins TRBV7-9 to TRBJ2-7; the D gene lacks a confident call. CDR1 is given as SEHNR and CDR2 as FQNEAQ, both from the germline V gene (reference sequence). From the cysteine through the phenylalanine, the CDR3 covers 12 amino acids. Only CDR3 DNA remains: 36 bases, in frame from the first base. Trimming takes 5 bases from V and 0 bases from J, and the germline ends sit 5 bases apart.